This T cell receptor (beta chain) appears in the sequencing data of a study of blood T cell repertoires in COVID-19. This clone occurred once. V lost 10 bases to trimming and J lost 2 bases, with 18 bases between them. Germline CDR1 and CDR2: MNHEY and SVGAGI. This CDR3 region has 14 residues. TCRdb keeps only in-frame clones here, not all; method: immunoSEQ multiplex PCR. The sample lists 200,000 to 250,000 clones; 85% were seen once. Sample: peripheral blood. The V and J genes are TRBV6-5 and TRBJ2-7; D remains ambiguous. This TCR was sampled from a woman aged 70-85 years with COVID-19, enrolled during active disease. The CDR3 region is CATPSRQPPYEQYF. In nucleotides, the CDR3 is TGTGCCACACCCTCGAGGCAGCCTCCCTACGAGCAGTACTTC.